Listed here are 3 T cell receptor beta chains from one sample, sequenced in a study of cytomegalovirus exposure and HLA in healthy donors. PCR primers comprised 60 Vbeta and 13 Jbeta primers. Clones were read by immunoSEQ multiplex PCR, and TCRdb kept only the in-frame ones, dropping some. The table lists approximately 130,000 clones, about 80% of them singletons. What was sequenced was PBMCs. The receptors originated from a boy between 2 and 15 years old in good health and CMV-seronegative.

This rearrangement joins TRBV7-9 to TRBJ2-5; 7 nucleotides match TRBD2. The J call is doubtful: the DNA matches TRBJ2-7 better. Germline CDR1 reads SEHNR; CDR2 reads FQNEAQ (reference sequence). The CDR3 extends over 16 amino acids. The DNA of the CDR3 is TGTGCCAGCAGCCAGGCCGGCGGGGGTGAATACGGCGAGCAGTACTTC. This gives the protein CASSQAGGGEYGEQYF.

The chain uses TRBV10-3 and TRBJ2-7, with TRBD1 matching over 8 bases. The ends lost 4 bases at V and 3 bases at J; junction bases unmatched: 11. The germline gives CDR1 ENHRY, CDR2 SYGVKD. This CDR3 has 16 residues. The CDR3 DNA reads TGTGCCATCAGTGCCACGGGGACAGGCAGTCGCTACGAGCAGTACGTC. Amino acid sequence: CAISATGTGSRYEQYV.

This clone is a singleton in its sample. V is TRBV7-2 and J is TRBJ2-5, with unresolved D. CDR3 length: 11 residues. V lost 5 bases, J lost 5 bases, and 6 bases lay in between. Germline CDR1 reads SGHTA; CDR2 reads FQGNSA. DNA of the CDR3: TGTGCCAGCAGCCCGCGGGAGACCCAGTACTTC. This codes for CASSPRETQYF. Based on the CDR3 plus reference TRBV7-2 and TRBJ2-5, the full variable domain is GAGVSQSPSNKVTEKGKDVELRCDPISGHTALYWYRQSLGQGLEFLIYFQGNSAPDKSGLPSDRFSAERTGGSVSTLTIQRTQQEDSAVYLCASSPRETQYFGPGTRLLVL.